These 9 T cell receptor beta chains were all obtained from the same sample, sequenced in a study of blood T cell repertoires in COVID-19. Data came from immunoSEQ multiplex PCR; TCRdb stores just in-frame clones and leaves some out. The sample contains about 230,000 clones, over 80% of which appear only once. Sequenced: peripheral blood. The origin of the receptors is a woman aged 25 to 39 with COVID-19, enrolled during active disease.

The chain recombines TRBV29-1 with TRBJ2-7; 7 nucleotides match TRBD1. In germline, CDR1 is SQVTM, CDR2 ANQGSEA. With V trimmed by 5 bases and J by 6 bases, 7 bases remained unmatched. This CDR3 has 12 residues. The CDR3 DNA is TGCAGCGTTATAACAGGGGATTCCGAGCAGTACTTC. Its translation is CSVITGDSEQYF.

The rearrangement links TRBV29-1 to TRBJ2-2, with 7 bases lining up with TRBD1. V lost 5 bases to trimming and J lost 4 bases; unmatched junction nucleotides: 10. The CDR3 sequence is 15 residues long. Looked up from germline, CDR1 is SQVTM and CDR2 is ANQGSEA. CDR3 DNA sequence: TGCAGCGTTCGACAGGGTATTGAATTCACCGGGGAGCTGTTTTTT. Its translation: CSVRQGIEFTGELFF.

V is TRBV4-3 and J is TRBJ1-1, with unresolved D. The CDR3 has 13 amino acids. Germline-derived CDR1 and CDR2 are LGHNA and YSLEER. V was shortened by 2 bases and J by 6 bases, with 10 bases between the two germline ends. In nucleotides, the CDR3 is TGCGCCAGCAGCCAACCCCTCTTCTCTGAAGCTTTCTTT. Amino acid sequence: CASSQPLFSEAFF.

The chain uses TRBV3-1 (or the pseudogene TRBV3-2) and TRBJ1-5; D is uncertain. Germline lookup yields CDR1 LGHDT and CDR2 YNNKEL (reference sequence). The CDR3 loop spans 13 amino acids. V was pared by 0 bases and J by 7 bases, with 7 bases between. The CDR3 DNA sequence: TGTGCCAGCAGCCAAGAGAGCGGACAGCCCCAGCATTTT. This gives the protein CASSQESGQPQHF.

V usage is TRBV12-3 or TRBV12-4 and J usage is TRBJ2-1; TRBD2 is a possible D gene (5 bases). The CDR3 is made up of 13 amino acids. V was clipped by 3 bases and J by 3 bases, with 6 bases between them. CDR3 protein: CASSFEGYNEQFF. CDR3 DNA sequence: TGTGCCAGCAGTTTTGAGGGCTACAATGAGCAGTTCTTC.

This clone was observed at least ten times. The rearrangement links TRBV4-3 to TRBJ1-6; 7 nucleotides match TRBD1. The V gene end was trimmed by 0 bases and the J gene end by 9 bases; junction bases not matched to a gene: 2. From germline, CDR1 is LGHNA and CDR2 YSLEER. The CDR3 loop spans 14 amino acids. CDR3 protein: CASSQEQGPSPLHF. The CDR3 bases are TGCGCCAGCAGCCAAGAACAGGGGCCTTCACCCCTCCACTTT.

The chain is built from TRBV7-8 and TRBJ1-2; D is ambiguous. This CDR3 spans 14 amino acids. V lost 0 bases, J lost 4 bases, and 9 bases lay in between. From germline, CDR1 is SGHVS and CDR2 FQNEAQ. CDR3 nucleotides: TGTGCCAGCAGCTTAGCCCGGGTAGGCTATGGCTACACCTTC. Amino acids: CASSLARVGYGYTF.

This chain links TRBV24-1 with TRBJ2-6; the match to TRBD1 covers 9 bases. Germline CDR1 reads KGHDR; CDR2 reads SFDVKD. Trimming at V came to 2 bases and at J to 4 bases, leaving 8 bases not matched to a gene. There are 18 residues in the CDR3. This CDR3 is CATSDSPGQGFGANVLTF. CDR3 in DNA: TGTGCCACCAGTGATTCTCCGGGACAGGGCTTCGGGGCCAACGTCCTGACTTTC.

The chain couples TRBV7-2 to TRBJ2-7, with a possible D match to TRBD1 (6 bases). V lost 5 bases and J 1 base, leaving 12 bases between the germline ends. The germline V gene encodes CDR1 SGHTA and CDR2 FQGNSA. The CDR3 is 14 amino acids. The CDR3 DNA follows: TGTGCCAGCAGCCAACAGGGACGATCCTACGAGCAGTACTTC. Its translation: CASSQQGRSYEQYF. The full variable domain, its missing parts supplied by reference TRBV7-2 and TRBJ2-7, is GAGVSQSPSNKVTEKGKDVELRCDPISGHTALYWYRQSLGQGLEFLIYFQGNSAPDKSGLPSDRFSAERTGGSVSTLTIQRTQQEDSAVYLCASSQQGRSYEQYFGPGTRLTVT.